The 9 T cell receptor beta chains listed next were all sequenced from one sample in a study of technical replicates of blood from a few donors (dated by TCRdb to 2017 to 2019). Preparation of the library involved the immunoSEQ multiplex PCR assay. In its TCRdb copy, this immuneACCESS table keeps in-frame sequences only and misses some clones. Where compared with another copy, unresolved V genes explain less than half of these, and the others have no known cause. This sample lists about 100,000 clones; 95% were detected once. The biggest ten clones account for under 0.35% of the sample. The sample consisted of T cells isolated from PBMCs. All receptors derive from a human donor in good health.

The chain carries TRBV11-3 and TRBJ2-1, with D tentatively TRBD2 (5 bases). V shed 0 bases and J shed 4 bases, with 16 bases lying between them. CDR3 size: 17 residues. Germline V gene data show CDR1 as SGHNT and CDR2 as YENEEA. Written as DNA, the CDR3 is TGTGCCAGCAGCTTAGAAGGGCAGGAGGTTGGGTACAATGAGCAGTTCTTC. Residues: CASSLEGQEVGYNEQFF.

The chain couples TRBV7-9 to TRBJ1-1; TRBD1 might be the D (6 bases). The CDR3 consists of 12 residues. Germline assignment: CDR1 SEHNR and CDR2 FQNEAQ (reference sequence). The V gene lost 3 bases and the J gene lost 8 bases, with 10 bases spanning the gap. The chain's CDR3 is CASSLTGQEAFF. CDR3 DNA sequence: TGTGCCAGCAGCTTGACAGGACAAGAAGCTTTCTTT.

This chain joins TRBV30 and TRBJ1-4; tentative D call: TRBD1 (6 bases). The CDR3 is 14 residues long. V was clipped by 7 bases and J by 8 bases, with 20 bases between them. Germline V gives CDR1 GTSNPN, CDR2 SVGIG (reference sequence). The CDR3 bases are TGTGCCTCTTCTTTATCGGCCAGGGGCGAAAAACTGTTTTTT. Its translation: CASSLSARGEKLFF.

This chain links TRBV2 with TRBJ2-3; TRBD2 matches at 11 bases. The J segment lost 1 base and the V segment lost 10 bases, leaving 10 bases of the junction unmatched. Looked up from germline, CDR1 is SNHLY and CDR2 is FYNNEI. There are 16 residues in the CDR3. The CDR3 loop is CANTKGLAVGTDTQYF. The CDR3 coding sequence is TGTGCCAACACTAAGGGACTAGCGGTAGGCACAGATACGCAGTATTTT.

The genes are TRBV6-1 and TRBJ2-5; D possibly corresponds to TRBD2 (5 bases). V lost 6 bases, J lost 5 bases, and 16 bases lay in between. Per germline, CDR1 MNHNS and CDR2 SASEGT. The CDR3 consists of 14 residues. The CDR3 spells CASSPVRGRETQYF. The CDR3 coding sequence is TGTGCCAGCAGCCCCGTACGGGGTCGGGAGACCCAGTACTTC.

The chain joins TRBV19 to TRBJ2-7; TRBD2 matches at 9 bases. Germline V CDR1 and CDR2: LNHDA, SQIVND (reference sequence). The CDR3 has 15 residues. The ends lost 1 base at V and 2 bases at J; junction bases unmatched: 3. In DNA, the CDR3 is TGTGCCAGTAGTATAGGACTAGCGGCCGCCTACGAGCAGTACTTC. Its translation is CASSIGLAAAYEQYF.

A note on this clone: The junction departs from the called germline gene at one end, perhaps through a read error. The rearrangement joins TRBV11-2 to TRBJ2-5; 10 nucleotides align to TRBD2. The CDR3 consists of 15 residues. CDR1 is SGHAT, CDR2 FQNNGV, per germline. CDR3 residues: CASSFQREGQQTQYF. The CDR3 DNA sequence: TGTGCCAGCAGTTTTCAGCGGGAGGGCCAACAGACCCAGTACTTC.

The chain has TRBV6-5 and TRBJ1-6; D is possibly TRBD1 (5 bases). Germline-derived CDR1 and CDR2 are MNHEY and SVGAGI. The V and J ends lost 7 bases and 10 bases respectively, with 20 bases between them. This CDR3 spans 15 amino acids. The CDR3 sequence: CASTPAGGNLSPLHF. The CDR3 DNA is TGTGCCAGCACCCCAGCGGGGGGGAACCTATCACCCCTCCACTTT.

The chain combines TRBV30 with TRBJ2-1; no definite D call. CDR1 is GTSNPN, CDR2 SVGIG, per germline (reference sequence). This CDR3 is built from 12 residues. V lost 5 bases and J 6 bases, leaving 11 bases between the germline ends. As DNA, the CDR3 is TGTGCCTGGGCTCAAAAGCGCAATGAGCAGTTCTTC. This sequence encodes CAWAQKRNEQFF.